Below, 23 T cell receptor beta chains from the same sample are listed, as sequenced in a study of blood T cell repertoires in COVID-19. Sequenced by immunoSEQ multiplex PCR; TCRdb stores in-frame clones only, minus some. The sample holds roughly 72,000 clones, 82% seen once. The specimen sequenced was peripheral blood. These receptors all stem from a woman over 75 with acute or convalescent COVID-19.

The rearrangement links TRBV7-8 to TRBJ2-7; tentatively, D is TRBD1 (7 bases). V was pared by 1 base and J by 4 bases, with 14 bases between. This CDR3 region has 15 residues. CDR1 SGHVS and CDR2 FQNEAQ come from the germline V gene. Here the CDR3 reads CASSLGQGGTYEQYF. The CDR3 nucleotides read TGTGCCAGCAGCTTAGGGCAGGGGGGCACTTACGAGCAGTACTTC.

This sequence joins TRBV1 and TRBJ2-7; TRBD1 is the table's D call and was not checked against the DNA. TRBV1 is a pseudogene locus. This CDR3 has 15 residues. The CDR3 sequence: CTSSQVRQAEYEQYF. In nucleotides, the CDR3 is TGCACCAGCAGCCAAGTCCGGCAGGCCGAATACGAGCAGTACTTC.

This sequence joins TRBV4-3 and TRBJ1-5; TRBD1 aligns across 9 bases. Germline values: CDR1 LGHNA, CDR2 YSLEER. The V segment lost 3 bases and the J segment 6 bases; nucleotides outside the gene matches: 6. The CDR3 is 15 residues long. The CDR3 DNA reads as TGCGCCAGCAGCCAGGAGGACAGGGGTCGTCAGCCCCAGCATTTT. Its protein product is CASSQEDRGRQPQHF.

This clone showed up just a few times. The chain recombines TRBV6-4 with TRBJ2-7, with D maybe TRBD2 (5 bases). This CDR3 is built from 16 residues. V was pared by 4 bases and J by 2 bases, with 18 bases between. The germline gives CDR1 MRHNA, CDR2 SNTAGT. The CDR3 sequence: CASSAQPGTAAYEQYF. CDR3 in DNA: TGTGCCAGCAGTGCACAACCGGGAACAGCCGCCTACGAGCAGTACTTC.

J is TRBJ1-2 and V is TRBV7-2, with 10 positions matching TRBD1. Losses at the gene ends were 1 base for V and 11 bases for J; bases not matched to a gene: 13. In germline, CDR1 is SGHTA, CDR2 FQGNSA. The CDR3 has 16 amino acids. The CDR3, as DNA: TGTGCCAGCAGCTTAGACTCGACAGGGGGCGCGGTCCCTTACACCTTC. Amino acid sequence: CASSLDSTGGAVPYTF.

The chain couples TRBV5-6 to TRBJ2-1; TRBD2 agrees at 12 bases. Germline CDR1 reads SGHDT; CDR2 reads YYEEEE. The CDR3 is 15 amino acids. The J segment lost 8 bases and the V segment lost 3 bases, leaving 6 bases of the junction unmatched. The CDR3 sequence: CASSYTSGRRDEQFF. CDR3 DNA: TGTGCCAGCAGCTACACTAGCGGGAGGAGGGATGAGCAGTTCTTC.

The chain has TRBV19 and TRBJ2-1; TRBD2 matches 8 bases. J gave up 4 bases and V 5 bases, and 19 bases lay outside the gene matches. Germline CDR1 is LNHDA and CDR2 is SQIVND (reference sequence). The CDR3 has 19 residues. CDR3 region: CASSLKAAGVAIGYNEQFF. The DNA of the CDR3 is TGTGCCAGTAGTCTAAAAGCAGCGGGAGTTGCCATTGGTTACAATGAGCAGTTCTTC.

The chain couples TRBV27 to TRBJ1-2; D is unclear. Trimming stripped 5 bases from V and 4 bases from J, with 17 bases between. Germline V gives CDR1 MNHEY, CDR2 SMNVEV (reference sequence). The CDR3 spans 15 residues. The CDR3 DNA is TGTGCCAGCAGTCAAGAAGTAGGAGCGCCCTATGGCTACACCTTC. Translation gives CASSQEVGAPYGYTF.

The rearrangement joins TRBV6-2 or TRBV6-3 to TRBJ2-3, with 9 bases lining up with TRBD2. The germline gives CDR1 MNHEY, CDR2 SVGEGT. J gave up 3 bases and V 5 bases, and 9 bases lay outside the gene matches. This CDR3 is built from 16 residues. The CDR3 region is CASSRPLAGKTDTQYF. The CDR3 DNA sequence: TGTGCCAGCAGTCGGCCTCTAGCGGGAAAAACAGATACGCAGTATTTT.

The chain has TRBV7-2 and TRBJ2-7; maybe TRBD1 (6 bases). The germline gives CDR1 SGHTA, CDR2 FQGNSA. The CDR3 has 15 residues. V shed 5 bases and J shed 7 bases, with 21 bases lying between them. The CDR3 bases are TGTGCCAGCAGCCATAACAGGGTTTCCTCGATAGAGCAGTACTTC. As protein: CASSHNRVSSIEQYF.

The chain recombines TRBV9 with TRBJ2-3, with 14 bases aligning to TRBD2. With V trimmed by 3 bases and J by 6 bases, 12 bases remained unmatched. CDR1 is SGDLS and CDR2 is YYNGEE in the germline V gene. This CDR3 spans 18 amino acids. The CDR3 region is CASSAFGLAGGIADTQYF. The CDR3 DNA follows: TGTGCCAGCAGCGCATTCGGACTAGCGGGAGGTATTGCGGATACGCAGTATTTT.

The V call is TRBV19, the J call TRBJ1-2, with 8 bases fitting TRBD1. V was pared by 7 bases and J by 8 bases, with 6 bases of the junction left unmatched. Germline CDR1 reads LNHDA; CDR2 reads SQIVND (reference sequence). CDR3 length: 12 amino acids. This CDR3 is CASTRTGKGYTF. The CDR3 coding sequence is TGTGCCAGTACCAGGACAGGGAAGGGCTACACCTTC.

The CDR3 region has the DNA TGTGCCAGTAGTAAGGGACAGGCCCATGATCAGCCCCAGCATTTT. It encodes CASSKGQAHDQPQHF. The V and J genes are TRBV19 and TRBJ1-5; 8 bases fit TRBD1. V shed 4 bases, J shed 5 bases, and the junction held 7 bases outside the gene matches. This CDR3 spans 15 amino acids. Germline V gene data show CDR1 as LNHDA and CDR2 as SQIVND (reference sequence).

The chain employs TRBV6-5 and TRBJ1-6; D not certain. This CDR3 comprises 13 residues. Germline loops: CDR1 MNHEY, CDR2 SVGAGI. CDR3 sequence: CAVPQILISPLHF. The CDR3 DNA follows: TGTGCGGTCCCTCAAATCCTAATTTCACCCCTCCACTTT.

CDR3 region: CASSLAGDHSPLHF. In DNA form, the CDR3 reads TGTGCCAGCAGCTTAGCAGGGGACCATTCACCCCTCCACTTT. V and J are TRBV11-2 and TRBJ1-6; tentative D call: TRBD1 (6 bases). Deletions cut 1 base from V and 8 bases from J, with 9 bases between. The germline CDR1 and CDR2 sequences are SGHAT and FQNNGV. The CDR3 runs 14 residues.

The chain couples TRBV6-5 to TRBJ1-2; tentative D call: TRBD1 (6 bases). The CDR3 is made up of 14 amino acids. CDR1 MNHEY and CDR2 SVGAGI come from the germline V gene. Trimming took off 7 bases at V and 2 bases at J, with 14 bases between the two ends. DNA for the CDR3: TGTGCCAGCACCATGAGGACAGAGAACTATGGCTACACCTTC. Its translation: CASTMRTENYGYTF.

The chain couples TRBV20-1 to TRBJ1-2; TRBD1 is a possible D gene (6 bases). This CDR3 is built from 11 residues. Germline CDR1 is DFQATT and CDR2 is SNEGSKA (reference sequence). The CDR3 reads CQTGFLGGYTF. CDR3 coding DNA: TGCCAAACAGGGTTTCTGGGTGGCTACACCTTC.

The chain joins TRBV5-1 to TRBJ1-2; 7 nucleotides align to TRBD1. Per the germline V gene, CDR1 is SGHRS and CDR2 is YFSETQ. The V segment lost 4 bases and the J segment 2 bases; nucleotides outside the gene matches: 2. The CDR3 length is 13 residues. The CDR3 here is CASSPGQNYGYTF. CDR3 DNA: TGCGCCAGCAGCCCGGGACAGAACTATGGCTACACCTTC.

The V and J genes are TRBV29-1 and TRBJ1-2; D perhaps matches TRBD1 (5 bases). The CDR3 is 12 residues long. The germline V gene has CDR1 SQVTM and CDR2 ANQGSEA. V lost 4 bases and J 4 bases, leaving 10 bases between the germline ends. The CDR3 DNA sequence: TGCAGCGTTGGTGACGGGGGCTATGGCTACACCTTC. Amino acid sequence: CSVGDGGYGYTF.

V and J are TRBV3-1 (or the pseudogene TRBV3-2) and TRBJ1-1; D uncertain. V was cut by 1 base and J by 6 bases, with 9 bases left in between. The CDR3 runs 13 residues. Germline CDR1 is LGHDT and CDR2 is YNNKEL (reference sequence). CDR3 bases: TGTGCCAGCAGCCAAGTATCCAGATCTGAAGCTTTCTTT. It is translated as CASSQVSRSEAFF.

This chain joins TRBV4-2 and TRBJ1-2, with 10 bases that match TRBD1. Trimming at V came to 0 bases and at J to 7 bases, leaving 14 bases not matched to a gene. This CDR3 region has 18 residues. The germline V gene has CDR1 LGHNA and CDR2 YNFKEQ. For the CDR3, the DNA is TGTGCCAGCAGCCAAGAAAGGAGTTTTTGGGGACAGGGGTTTGGCTACACCTTC. This translates into CASSQERSFWGQGFGYTF.

The chain has TRBV9 and TRBJ2-5, with D possibly being TRBD1 (5 bases). This CDR3 comprises 15 residues. V gave up 4 bases and J gave up 2 bases, with 15 bases separating them. The germline V gene has CDR1 SGDLS and CDR2 YYNGEE. The CDR3 loop reads CASSPVAGSQETQYF. The DNA for the CDR3 is TGTGCCAGCAGCCCTGTAGCAGGGTCACAAGAGACCCAGTACTTC.

CDR3 coding DNA: TGTGCCAGCAGTGCCTCCAGCGGGACACAATCCTATGGCTACACCTTC. Protein: CASSASSGTQSYGYTF. The chain combines TRBV6-1 with TRBJ1-2; D might be TRBD1 (6 bases). Germline CDR1 MNHNS, CDR2 SASEGT. V was pared by 4 bases and J by 4 bases, with 19 bases between. The CDR3 covers 16 residues.